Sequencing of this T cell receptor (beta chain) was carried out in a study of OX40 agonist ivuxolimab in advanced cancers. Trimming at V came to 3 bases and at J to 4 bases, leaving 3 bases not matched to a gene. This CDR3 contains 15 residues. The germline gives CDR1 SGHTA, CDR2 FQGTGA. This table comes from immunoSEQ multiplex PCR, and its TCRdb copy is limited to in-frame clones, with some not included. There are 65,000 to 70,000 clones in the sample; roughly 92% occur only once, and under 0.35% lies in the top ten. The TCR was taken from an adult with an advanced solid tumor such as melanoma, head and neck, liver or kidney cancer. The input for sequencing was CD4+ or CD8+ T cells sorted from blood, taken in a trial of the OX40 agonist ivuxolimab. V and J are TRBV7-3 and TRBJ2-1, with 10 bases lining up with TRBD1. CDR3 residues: CASSLTGGLYNEQFF. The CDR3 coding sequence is TGTGCCAGCAGCTTGACAGGGGGCTTATACAATGAGCAGTTCTTC.